The next 19 T cell receptor beta chains were all read from a single sample in a study of radiotherapy plus CTLA-4 blockade in lung cancer. Only in-frame clones appear in the TCRdb table, and some are missing; sequencing was by immunoSEQ multiplex PCR. The sample has around 45,000 clones, roughly three quarters seen once. The sequences come from peripheral blood, collected from a patient treated with radiotherapy plus ipilimumab. The receptors were sampled from a human donor with non-small cell lung cancer who had stable disease on radiotherapy plus ipilimumab.

This clone was seen more than once but under ten times. The gene calls are TRBV6-1 and TRBJ2-7; maybe TRBD2 (6 bases). Germline CDR1 is MNHNS and CDR2 is SASEGT. The CDR3 is 13 amino acids. Between the trimmed V and J ends, which lost 4 bases and 4 bases, there was a span of 11 bases. This CDR3 reads CASSGDGGYEQYV. CDR3 bases: TGTGCCAGCAGTGGAGATGGGGGGTACGAGCAGTACGTC.

This sequence joins TRBV18 and TRBJ2-5, with D perhaps matching TRBD1 (5 bases). The V end was cut by 4 bases, the J end by 3 bases, with 9 bases between. This CDR3 region has 13 residues. The V gene's germline CDR1 is KGHSH and CDR2 LQKENI. CDR3 DNA sequence: TGTGCCAGCTCACGGAGCAGGGAAGAGACCCAGTACTTC. Translating it yields CASSRSREETQYF.

The gene calls are TRBV7-2 and TRBJ1-1; D possibly corresponds to TRBD1 (6 bases). The length of the CDR3 is 12 residues. V dropped 6 bases and J dropped 6 bases, with 11 bases sitting between them. The germline CDR1 and CDR2 sequences are SGHTA and FQGNSA. This CDR3 reads CASSTGLAEAFF. The CDR3 DNA is TGTGCCAGCAGTACAGGGTTAGCTGAAGCTTTCTTT.

The chain combines TRBV18 with TRBJ2-1, with 7 nucleotides matching TRBD2. The CDR3 contains 14 residues. Unmatched junction bases numbered 4, after V lost 4 bases and J lost 4 bases. CDR1 is KGHSH, CDR2 LQKENI, per germline. CDR3 protein: CASSQAGDYNEQFF. CDR3 DNA: TGTGCCAGCTCACAGGCGGGGGATTACAATGAGCAGTTCTTC.

J is TRBJ2-4 and V is TRBV27; D is ambiguous. This CDR3 has 13 amino acids. Germline V lookup: CDR1 MNHEY, CDR2 SMNVEV (reference sequence). The V gene lost 5 bases and the J gene lost 1 base, with 6 bases spanning the gap. The CDR3 is CASSPPAKNIQYF. Written as DNA, the CDR3 is TGTGCCAGCAGTCCCCCCGCCAAAAACATTCAGTACTTC.

The V call is TRBV7-9, the J call TRBJ1-1, with D possibly being TRBD1 (6 bases). This CDR3 region has 15 residues. Between the trimmed V and J ends, which lost 1 base and 1 base, there was a span of 10 bases. Germline V gene data show CDR1 as SEHNR and CDR2 as FQNEAQ (reference sequence). The CDR3 coding sequence is TGTGCCAGCAGCTTAGACGGGGGCGCGAACACTGAAGCTTTCTTT. Translated, it gives CASSLDGGANTEAFF.

This chain joins TRBV5-6 and TRBJ1-1; no definite D call. The CDR3 length is 17 residues. The germline V gene has CDR1 SGHDT and CDR2 YYEEEE. Trimming cost V 3 bases and J 0 bases, with 18 bases left between them. DNA for the CDR3: TGTGCCAGCAGCTGGGTCCGGGCCAACAATATGAACACTGAAGCTTTCTTT. Amino acids: CASSWVRANNMNTEAFF.

V gene TRBV11-2 combines with J gene TRBJ1-1, with a weak D call TRBD1 (6 bases). V lost 5 bases to trimming and J lost 0 bases, with 13 bases between them. The germline CDR1 and CDR2 sequences are SGHAT and FQNNGV. The CDR3 consists of 15 residues. CDR3 coding DNA: TGTGCCAGCAGCCATACAGGGTGGATGAACACTGAAGCTTTCTTT. Protein sequence: CASSHTGWMNTEAFF.

This clone is a singleton in its sample. This chain uses TRBV19 with TRBJ1-6; TRBD1 is a possible D gene (6 bases). Trimming removed 3 bases at V and 6 bases at J, with 15 bases between. CDR3 size: 16 residues. Looked up from germline, CDR1 is LNHDA and CDR2 is SQIVND (reference sequence). The CDR3 sequence is CASSIGTRGINSPLHF. For the CDR3, the DNA is TGTGCCAGTAGTATTGGGACAAGAGGGATTAATTCACCCCTCCACTTT.

The chain joins TRBV6-6 to TRBJ2-6, with D possibly being TRBD1 (6 bases). The germline V gene has CDR1 MNHNY and CDR2 SVGAGI (reference sequence). Trimming removed 8 bases at V and 2 bases at J, with 13 bases between. CDR3 length: 15 residues. CDR3 DNA: TGTGCCAGCGAACAGGGTGCTACTGGGGCCAACGTCCTGACTTTC. It codes for CASEQGATGANVLTF.

The chain has TRBV18 and TRBJ2-7; 7 bases are shared with TRBD2. The germline V gene encodes CDR1 KGHSH and CDR2 LQKENI. This CDR3 is built from 12 residues. V lost 6 bases and J lost 6; bases outside the gene matches: 5. CDR3 protein: CASSPAGREQYF. The CDR3 DNA sequence: TGTGCCAGCTCCCCAGCGGGGCGCGAGCAGTACTTC.

This sequence joins TRBV6-6 and TRBJ2-2, with 8 bases identical to TRBD1. The CDR3 spans 14 residues. V lost 9 bases and J lost 0; bases outside the gene matches: 3. The germline CDR1 and CDR2 sequences are MNHNY and SVGAGI (reference sequence). CDR3 residues: CARQGASNTGELFF. In DNA, the CDR3 is TGTGCCAGGCAGGGGGCCTCGAACACCGGGGAGCTGTTTTTT.

The V and J genes are TRBV5-4 and TRBJ2-1, with TRBD1 matching 8 bases. The germline V gene encodes CDR1 SGHNT and CDR2 YYREEE (reference sequence). The J segment lost 4 bases and the V segment lost 6 bases, leaving 15 bases of the junction unmatched. This CDR3 contains 17 residues. CDR3 DNA: TGTGCCAGCACTCCCGAATATGCAGACAGGGGATACAATGAGCAGTTCTTC. It specifies CASTPEYADRGYNEQFF. Supplemented by reference TRBV5-4 and TRBJ2-1, the full variable domain reads ETGVTQSPTHLIKTRGQQVTLRCSSQSGHNTVSWYQQALGQGPQFIFQYYREEENGRGNFPPRFSGLQFPNYSSELNVNALELDDSALYLCASTPEYADRGYNEQFFGPGTRLTVL.

The rearrangement links TRBV18 to TRBJ2-1; D unresolved. This CDR3 comprises 14 residues. Germline loops: CDR1 KGHSH, CDR2 LQKENI. The V and J ends lost 3 bases and 7 bases respectively, with 13 bases between them. The CDR3 here is CASSPSRGRNEQFF. In DNA form, the CDR3 reads TGTGCCAGCTCACCTTCGCGAGGTAGAAATGAGCAGTTCTTC.

The chain has TRBV28 and TRBJ1-4; D may be TRBD1 (5 bases). Per the germline V gene, CDR1 is MDHEN and CDR2 is SYDVKM. Trimming removed 6 bases from V and 5 bases from J, with 16 bases in between. This CDR3 contains 15 residues. The CDR3 is CASSWTRPGNEKLFF. CDR3 DNA sequence: TGTGCCAGCAGCTGGACAAGACCTGGGAATGAAAAACTGTTTTTT.

This clone was counted between two and nine times. The gene calls are TRBV5-5 and TRBJ2-7; D gene ambiguous. The CDR3 length is 13 residues. V was pared by 0 bases and J by 0 bases, with 4 bases between. The germline CDR1 and CDR2 sequences are SGHKS and YYEKEE (reference sequence). CDR3 in DNA: TGTGCCAGCAGCTTGGGCAGCTCCTACGAGCAGTACGTC. Translating gives CASSLGSSYEQYV.

This clone appeared once. The chain combines TRBV5-1 with TRBJ1-2, with TRBD1 matching 12 bases. Germline CDR1 reads SGHRS; CDR2 reads YFSETQ. V trimming: 4 bases; J trimming: 6 bases; junction bases outside the gene matches: 4. The CDR3 length is 14 residues. The CDR3 region is CASSRGQGADGYTF. CDR3 bases: TGCGCCAGCAGCCGGGGACAGGGGGCGGATGGCTACACCTTC.

J is TRBJ2-3 and V is TRBV6-5, with TRBD2 matching 7 bases. Trimming took 7 bases from V and 5 from J; bases not matched to a gene: 6. Germline CDR1 reads MNHEY; CDR2 reads SVGAGI. The CDR3 is made up of 13 amino acids. CDR3 bases: TGTGCCAGCAAGAGCGGGGATGGAGATACGCAGTATTTT. Its translation is CASKSGDGDTQYF.

The rearrangement uses TRBV7-9 and TRBJ1-2, with D hard to call. The CDR3 totals 13 residues. The germline V gene has CDR1 SEHNR and CDR2 FQNEAQ (reference sequence). V lost 0 bases and J lost 4, with 6 bases in between. The CDR3 loop reads CASSLARPYGYTF. The CDR3 DNA is TGTGCCAGCAGCTTAGCAAGGCCCTATGGCTACACCTTC.